These 23 T cell receptor beta chains were sequenced from one sample in a study of molecular identifiers for immune sequencing clone quantification. TCRdb reanalysed the PCR reads using MiXCR and keeps one entry per CDR3 protein. The data show over 600,000 distinct CDR3 sequences, approximately 20% seen once. Material for sequencing was naive CD8+ T cells from blood, with Jurkat cell RNA spiked in. Subset reported: FACS-sorted CD8+CD4-CCR7+CD45RA+ naive T cells. The receptors stem from a human donor in good health. Some libraries in this study had Jurkat cell RNA spiked in.

The table lists this clonotype with many counts. This sequence joins TRBV12-3 or TRBV12-4 and TRBJ1-5, with D tentatively TRBD1 (6 bases). The CDR3 has 13 residues. The V gene lost 5 bases and the J gene lost 4 bases, with 9 bases spanning the gap. The CDR3 is CASSETGNQPQHF. The CDR3 DNA sequence: TGTGCCAGCAGTGAAACAGGGAATCAGCCCCAGCATTTT.

This clonotype has a count of ten or more. The chain uses TRBV6-5 and TRBJ2-7; the D gene is possibly TRBD2 (6 bases). In germline, CDR1 is MNHEY, CDR2 SVGAGI. This CDR3 spans 14 amino acids. Trimming took off 5 bases at V and 3 bases at J, with 14 bases between the two ends. CDR3 DNA: TGTGCCAGCAGTGGGCGGGACGGAGTCTACGAGCAGTACTTC. Protein product: CASSGRDGVYEQYF.

This clonotype was recorded at least ten times. V and J are TRBV27 and TRBJ1-5, with D unresolved. Deletions cut 8 bases from V and 3 bases from J, with 11 bases between. Germline V gene sequence: CDR1 MNHEY, CDR2 SMNVEV (reference sequence). The CDR3 runs to 13 residues. CDR3 region: CASGKGVNQPQHF. The CDR3 coding sequence is TGTGCCAGCGGTAAAGGAGTCAATCAGCCCCAGCATTTT.

The chain uses TRBV12-3 or TRBV12-4 and TRBJ2-1, with 8 bases that match TRBD2. This CDR3 spans 13 amino acids. Trimming at V came to 6 bases and at J to 8 bases, leaving 6 bases not matched to a gene. The CDR3 DNA reads TGTGCCAGCAGATACGGGACTAGTTATGAGCAGTTCTTC. Protein: CASRYGTSYEQFF.

This clonotype occurred many times. This chain joins TRBV19 and TRBJ1-5; D is perhaps TRBD1 (5 bases). The V and J ends lost 5 bases and 3 bases respectively, with 17 bases between them. The CDR3 is 16 residues long. The germline V gene encodes CDR1 LNHDA and CDR2 SQIVND (reference sequence). The CDR3 is CASSHDPSGANQPQHF. The DNA of the CDR3 is TGTGCCAGTAGTCACGATCCGTCTGGGGCCAATCAGCCCCAGCATTTT.

Points on this clonotype: At one end, the junction sequence differs from germline, possibly due to a read error. The V call is TRBV9, the J call TRBJ2-5; TRBD2 is a possible D gene (5 bases). Looked up from germline, CDR1 is SGDLS and CDR2 is YYNGEE. CDR3 length: 13 amino acids. CDR3 loop: CASSATIGETQHF. DNA for the CDR3: TGTGCCAGCAGCGCGACGATCGGGGAGACCCAGCACTTC.

To note about this clonotype: A read error may be the cause here, since a much bigger clone is one base away. The CDR3 spells CASSQDGTGDYTGELLF. The CDR3 coding sequence is TGCGCCAGCAGCCAAGATGGTACGGGGGACTACACCGGGGAGCTGCTTTTT. The J gene is TRBJ2-2, the V gene TRBV4-3; 7 positions agree with TRBD2. Germline lookup yields CDR1 LGHNA and CDR2 YSLEER. The CDR3 consists of 17 residues.

Of note for this clonotype: Germline is not matched at one junction end, which may reflect a read error. The chain couples TRBV2 to TRBJ1-4; D not certain. This CDR3 is 15 amino acids long. Germline-derived CDR1 and CDR2 are SNHLY and FYNNEI. The DNA of the CDR3 is TGTGCCAGCAGTGAAAGCGGCAGAGGTGATGAAGAACTGTTTTTT. Protein sequence: CASSESGRGDEELFF.

CDR3 in amino acids: CASSLEAGGVWDYGYTF. In DNA, the CDR3 is TGTGCCAGCAGTTTAGAAGCAGGGGGCGTATGGGACTATGGCTACACCTTC. The chain recombines TRBV12-3 or TRBV12-4 with TRBJ1-2; 8 bases match TRBD1. With V trimmed by 1 base and J by 3 bases, 10 bases remained unmatched. CDR3 length equals 17 residues.

This clonotype was picked up many times. V gene TRBV30 combines with J gene TRBJ1-5; D not certain. Trimming left V 5 bases short and J 3 bases short, with 11 bases between. Germline CDR1 GTSNPN, CDR2 SVGIG (reference sequence). The CDR3 is 13 residues long. The CDR3 DNA reads as TGTGCCTGGGCAGGATATCCCAATCAGCCCCAGCATTTT. This translates into CAWAGYPNQPQHF.

Remarks on this clonotype: A much larger clone differs from this one at a single base, so this may be a read error. CDR3 nucleotides: TGTGCCAGCAGCCGGGCTAGCGGAGCAGATATGCAGTATTTT. It specifies CASSRASGADMQYF. The rearrangement links TRBV3-1 to TRBJ2-3; 7 nucleotides align to TRBD2. The CDR3 covers 14 residues. Per germline, CDR1 LGHDT and CDR2 YNNKEL (reference sequence).

Many counts were recorded for this clonotype. The chain's CDR3 is CAWSVDRGSEAFF. The CDR3 coding sequence is TGTGCCTGGAGTGTTGACAGGGGGTCTGAAGCTTTCTTT. J is TRBJ1-1 and V is TRBV30; 9 bases map to TRBD1. The CDR3 length is 13 residues. The V segment lost 0 bases and the J segment 6 bases; nucleotides outside the gene matches: 2. The germline V gene encodes CDR1 GTSNPN and CDR2 SVGIG (reference sequence).

V and J are TRBV14 and TRBJ1-2, with 7 bases identical to TRBD1. Germline V lookup: CDR1 SGHDN, CDR2 FVKESK. V trimming: 3 bases; J trimming: 5 bases; junction bases outside the gene matches: 6. This CDR3 has 14 residues. CDR3 DNA: TGTGCCAGCAGCCATAGGGGGCTCTTTTATGGCTACACCTTC. Translating gives CASSHRGLFYGYTF.

This clonotype was found many times. A read error may account for a junction end that differs from germline. The chain links TRBV4-1 to TRBJ2-7; D is undetermined. Germline-derived CDR1 and CDR2 are MGHRA and YSYEKL. The CDR3 loop spans 12 amino acids. The CDR3 reads CASSQVGYEQYF. DNA of the CDR3: TGTGCCAGCAGCCAAGTAGGCTACGAGCAGTACTTC.

This clonotype occurred a few times. The rearrangement uses TRBV27 and TRBJ1-6; D is possibly TRBD1 (5 bases). The CDR3 runs 14 residues. Trimming cost V 6 bases and J 10 bases, with 16 bases left between them. Germline assignment: CDR1 MNHEY and CDR2 SMNVEV (reference sequence). CDR3 residues: CASSPGRGRSPLHF. CDR3 sequence (DNA): TGTGCCAGCAGCCCCGGGAGGGGTCGGTCACCCCTCCACTTT.

This clonotype was observed at least ten times. The rearrangement uses TRBV6-6 and TRBJ2-4; unclear D gene. CDR3 length: 13 residues. Trimming removed 6 bases at V and 6 bases at J, with 12 bases between. Germline CDR1 is MNHNY and CDR2 is SVGAGI (reference sequence). In nucleotides, the CDR3 is TGTGCCAGCAGAACAGTATGGAGAAACATTCAGTACTTC. Protein product: CASRTVWRNIQYF.

This clonotype occurred a few times. The V call is TRBV19, the J call TRBJ2-1, with D maybe TRBD1 (6 bases). CDR1 and CDR2 from the germline V gene are LNHDA and SQIVND (reference sequence). The ends were cut back, 4 bases at V and 1 base at J, with 14 bases in the middle. This CDR3 contains 16 residues. For the CDR3, the DNA is TGTGCCAGTAGTAAACAGGGCCTAAGGTCCTACAATGAGCAGTTCTTC. Amino acid sequence: CASSKQGLRSYNEQFF. Full variable domain (outside the CDR3, taken from reference TRBV19 and TRBJ2-1): DGGITQSPKYLFRKEGQNVTLSCEQNLNHDAMYWYRQDPGQGLRLIYYSQIVNDFQKGDIAEGYSVSREKKESFPLTVTSAQKNPTAFYLCASSKQGLRSYNEQFFGPGTRLTVL.

In its sample, this clonotype was seen many times. The chain is built from TRBV12-3 or TRBV12-4 and TRBJ2-3, with D perhaps assigned TRBD1 or TRBD2 (6 bases each). This CDR3 contains 16 residues. The V end was cut by 4 bases, the J end by 2 bases, with 16 bases between. The CDR3 reads CASSSPRGVDTDTQYF. CDR3 DNA: TGTGCCAGCAGTTCCCCTAGGGGGGTGGACACAGATACGCAGTATTTT.

The chain combines TRBV28 with TRBJ2-2, with a weak D call TRBD2 (6 bases). The CDR3 sequence is 16 residues long. V gave up 5 bases and J gave up 3 bases, with 16 bases separating them. Germline CDR1 reads MDHEN; CDR2 reads SYDVKM. The CDR3 DNA reads TGTGCCAGCAGTCCTCCCGGGGGTGGCTACACCGGGGAGCTGTTTTTT. It is translated as CASSPPGGGYTGELFF. The whole variable domain, remainder taken from reference TRBV28 and TRBJ2-2, is DVKVTQSSRYLVKRTGEKVFLECVQDMDHENMFWYRQDPGLGLRLIYFSYDVKMKEKGDIPEGYSVSREKKERFSLILESASTNQTSMYLCASSPPGGGYTGELFFGEGSRLTVL.

A few counts support this clonotype. The chain is built from TRBV3-1 and TRBJ1-4; maybe TRBD1 (5 bases). Per the germline V gene, CDR1 is LGHDT and CDR2 is YNNKEL (reference sequence). V lost 4 bases and J 3 bases, leaving 12 bases between the germline ends. The CDR3 has 15 residues. The CDR3 sequence: CASSPQGNPNEKLFF. DNA for the CDR3: TGTGCCAGCAGCCCCCAGGGAAACCCTAATGAAAAACTGTTTTTT.

The chain employs TRBV4-3 and TRBJ2-7; 9 nucleotides agree with TRBD2. Per germline, CDR1 LGHNA and CDR2 YSLEER. J gave up 2 bases and V 0 bases, and 2 bases lay outside the gene matches. This CDR3 comprises 15 residues. CDR3 protein: CASSQETSGAYEQYF. CDR3 sequence (DNA): TGCGCCAGCAGCCAAGAGACTAGCGGAGCCTACGAGCAGTACTTC.

This clonotype was seen a handful of times. This chain uses TRBV9 with TRBJ2-5; 11 bases map to TRBD2. The CDR3 has 14 amino acids. Germline-derived CDR1 and CDR2 are SGDLS and YYNGEE. Trimming took 5 bases from V and 2 from J; bases not matched to a gene: 2. CDR3 sequence reads: CASSTSGGQETQYF. The CDR3 DNA reads TGTGCCAGCAGTACTAGCGGGGGACAAGAGACCCAGTACTTC.

About this clonotype: A much larger clone lies one base from this, so it may be a read error. This CDR3 is CSGRTGYEQYF. The CDR3 bases are TGCAGTGGTAGAACCGGCTACGAGCAGTACTTC. The chain uses TRBV20-1 and TRBJ2-7, with D unresolved. Per the germline V gene, CDR1 is DFQATT and CDR2 is SNEGSKA (reference sequence). CDR3 length: 11 amino acids.